The 27 T cell receptor beta chains below were found in one sample sequenced in a study of blood T cell repertoires in COVID-19. Repertoires were generated with immunoSEQ multiplex PCR, while TCRdb's copy carries only in-frame clones and drops some. Of fewer than 250,000 clones in the sample, 84% were seen once. The source material was peripheral blood. These receptors were obtained from a man aged 25 to 45 with active or convalescent COVID-19.

This sequence joins TRBV19 and TRBJ2-3; 8 bases are a match to TRBD2. This CDR3 contains 15 residues. Trimming removed 7 bases from V and 3 bases from J; junction bases left unmatched: 9. CDR1 LNHDA and CDR2 SQIVND come from the germline V gene (reference sequence). CDR3 sequence (DNA): TGTGCCAGTATATTTGGCGGGAGGAATACAGATACGCAGTATTTT. Its translation: CASIFGGRNTDTQYF.

V and J are TRBV15 and TRBJ2-1, with D unclear. CDR1 and CDR2 from the germline V gene are LNHNV and YYDKDF (reference sequence). V was cut by 0 bases and J by 10 bases, with 10 bases left in between. This CDR3 region has 13 residues. CDR3 bases: TGTGCCACCAGCAGAGAAAATAGAAGAGAGCAGTTCTTC. It yields the protein CATSRENRREQFF.

The V call is TRBV15, the J call TRBJ2-3; D possibly corresponds to TRBD2 (6 bases). The CDR3 has 15 amino acids. Germline CDR1 LNHNV, CDR2 YYDKDF (reference sequence). The ends were cut back, 4 bases at V and 1 base at J, with 12 bases in the middle. CDR3 amino acids: CATSKGRQGTDTQYF. CDR3 DNA sequence: TGTGCCACCAGCAAAGGGAGGCAGGGCACAGATACGCAGTATTTT. Combining the CDR3 with reference TRBV15 and TRBJ2-3 gives the whole variable domain DAMVIQNPRYQVTQFGKPVTLSCSQTLNHNVMYWYQQKSSQAPKLLFHYYDKDFNNEADTPDNFQSRRPNTSFCFLDIRSPGLGDTAMYLCATSKGRQGTDTQYFGPGTRLTVL.

The V and J genes are TRBV4-3 and TRBJ2-5; D is unclear. Trimming cost V 1 base and J 5 bases, with 17 bases left between them. CDR3 length equals 16 residues. CDR1 is LGHNA, CDR2 YSLEER, per germline. This chain's CDR3 is CASSQGRGVGSETQYF. For the CDR3, the DNA is TGCGCCAGCAGCCAAGGCCGAGGTGTAGGTTCGGAGACCCAGTACTTC.

This clone was counted between two and nine times. The DNA for the CDR3 is TGTGCCAGCAGCCCCGGGCTAGCGATCTCCTACGAGCAGTACTTC. Protein product: CASSPGLAISYEQYF. V gene TRBV7-2 combines with J gene TRBJ2-7; tentative D call: TRBD2 (6 bases). Looked up from germline, CDR1 is SGHTA and CDR2 is FQGNSA. V gave up 5 bases and J gave up 0 bases, with 14 bases separating them. The CDR3 runs to 15 residues.

This chain connects TRBV20-1 to TRBJ2-5, with 11 bases that match TRBD2. Germline V gene lookup returns CDR1 DFQATT and CDR2 SNEGSKA (reference sequence). This CDR3 region has 15 residues. V was clipped by 3 bases and J by 1 base; unmatched bases: 4. The CDR3 DNA reads as TGCAGTGCTAGTCCTAGCGGGAGGCCCCAAGAGACCCAGTACTTC. Residues: CSASPSGRPQETQYF.

The chain couples TRBV2 to TRBJ1-4; TRBD1 might be the D (6 bases). Germline-derived CDR1 and CDR2 are SNHLY and FYNNEI. This CDR3 is built from 14 residues. Trimming removed 6 bases at V and 4 bases at J, with 12 bases between. CDR3 DNA: TGTGCCAGCAGGGTGACAGGCTTTAATGAAAAACTGTTTTTT. This translates into CASRVTGFNEKLFF.

The chain joins TRBV5-4 to TRBJ1-3, with TRBD1 matching over 8 bases. Per the germline V gene, CDR1 is SGHNT and CDR2 is YYREEE (reference sequence). The CDR3 is made up of 14 amino acids. The trim removed 4 bases at V and 5 bases at J, leaving 5 bases unmatched. CDR3: CASSPGQGRNTIYF. In DNA, the CDR3 is TGTGCCAGCAGCCCCGGACAGGGCAGAAACACCATATATTTT.

The gene calls are TRBV6-2 or TRBV6-3 and TRBJ1-2, with 9 bases that match TRBD1. The V and J ends lost 5 bases and 8 bases, in that order; junction bases with no gene match: 9. This CDR3 comprises 14 residues. In germline, CDR1 is MNHEY, CDR2 SVGEGT. The CDR3 DNA is TGTGCCAGCAGTCGGGACAGGGAGATAGGCGGCTACACCTTC. Amino acids: CASSRDREIGGYTF.

The V gene is TRBV9, the J gene TRBJ1-2, with D possibly matching TRBD1 (5 bases). This CDR3 has 12 residues. The V and J ends lost 4 bases and 8 bases respectively, with 12 bases between them. Germline lookup yields CDR1 SGDLS and CDR2 YYNGEE. CDR3 protein: CASSFDSRGYTF. CDR3 bases: TGTGCCAGCAGCTTTGACAGTCGGGGCTACACCTTC.

J is TRBJ1-1 and V is TRBV28; 8 bases agree with TRBD1. J gave up 6 bases and V 6 bases, and 12 bases lay outside the gene matches. Germline assignment: CDR1 MDHEN and CDR2 SYDVKM. The CDR3 contains 15 residues. CDR3 nucleotides: TGTGCCAGCAGCTCTTTCGGGACAGGCGGCCCTGAAGCTTTCTTT. Protein product: CASSSFGTGGPEAFF.

The chain has TRBV10-1 and TRBJ2-1, with 10 positions matching TRBD2. V lost 8 bases to trimming and J lost 2 bases; unmatched junction nucleotides: 6. Germline CDR1 and CDR2: WNHNN and SYGVQD (reference sequence). The CDR3 is 15 amino acids. DNA for the CDR3: TGCGCCAGCTCCAAGCGGGGGGGCCCCTACAATGAGCAGTTCTTC. Translation: CASSKRGGPYNEQFF.

The chain couples TRBV28 to TRBJ2-1; D uncertain. CDR3 length: 12 amino acids. V was shortened by 3 bases and J by 9 bases, with 9 bases between the two germline ends. The germline V gene has CDR1 MDHEN and CDR2 SYDVKM. Here the CDR3 DNA reads TGTGCCAGCAGTTTTGGCGGTATTGAGCAGTTCTTC. This codes for CASSFGGIEQFF.

V is TRBV5-6 and J is TRBJ2-7; possibly TRBD2 for D (7 bases). V gave up 1 base and J gave up 4 bases, with 12 bases separating them. CDR3 length: 14 residues. Germline V gene sequence: CDR1 SGHDT, CDR2 YYEEEE. CDR3 nucleotide sequence: TGTGCCAGCAGCTTGTGGGGGGGCGCATACGAGCAGTACTTC. Translated, it gives CASSLWGGAYEQYF.

The rearrangement links TRBV30 to TRBJ1-2; 11 bases are a match to TRBD1. CDR3 length: 14 residues. V lost 3 bases, J lost 4 bases, and 4 bases stayed unmatched. Germline V CDR1 and CDR2: GTSNPN, SVGIG (reference sequence). CDR3 residues: CAWRGTGGPYGYTF. The CDR3 DNA reads as TGTGCCTGGAGGGGGACAGGGGGGCCCTATGGCTACACCTTC.

This chain connects TRBV2 to TRBJ2-7, with TRBD2 as a possible D gene (6 bases). Germline loops: CDR1 SNHLY, CDR2 FYNNEI. The CDR3 has 13 amino acids. V was cut by 5 bases and J by 4 bases, with 12 bases left in between. Written as DNA, the CDR3 is TGTGCCAGCAGTACCGGGACTGAGTACGAGCAGTACTTC. Protein product: CASSTGTEYEQYF. The full variable domain, its missing parts supplied by reference TRBV2 and TRBJ2-7, is EPEVTQTPSHQVTQMGQEVILRCVPISNHLYFYWYRQILGQKVEFLVSFYNNEISEKSEIFDDQFSVERPDGSNFTLKIRSTKLEDSAMYFCASSTGTEYEQYFGPGTRLTVT.

The chain has TRBV5-4 and TRBJ2-3; tentatively, D is TRBD2 (5 bases). Germline V lookup: CDR1 SGHNT, CDR2 YYREEE (reference sequence). This CDR3 has 16 residues. V lost 4 bases and J 2 bases, leaving 17 bases between the germline ends. CDR3 sequence: CASSRAPALVTDTQYF. Here the CDR3 DNA reads TGTGCCAGCAGCAGGGCCCCCGCACTAGTCACAGATACGCAGTATTTT.

This clone was recorded once. The CDR3 DNA sequence: TGTGCCAGCAGCTCCCGACAGGGTAGGTCACTAGGTTCACCCCTCCACTTT. It codes for CASSSRQGRSLGSPLHF. The J gene is TRBJ1-6, the V gene TRBV21-1; TRBD1, the D gene given by the table, was not confirmed from the DNA. TRBV21-1 corresponds to a pseudogene. The CDR3 consists of 17 residues.

This rearrangement joins TRBV6-5 to TRBJ1-6; D gene uncertain. The germline gives CDR1 MNHEY, CDR2 SVGAGI. The CDR3 runs to 13 residues. The V end was cut by 0 bases, the J end by 6 bases, with 3 bases between. CDR3 nucleotide sequence: TGTGCCAGCAGTTACTCCGTTAATTCACCCCTCCACTTT. Translated: CASSYSVNSPLHF.

This sequence joins TRBV25-1 and TRBJ2-1; 7 bases align to TRBD1. The J segment lost 2 bases and the V segment lost 3 bases, leaving 7 bases of the junction unmatched. Germline values: CDR1 MGHDK, CDR2 SYGVNS. The CDR3 has 16 amino acids. CDR3 coding DNA: TGTGCCAGCAGTGATGAAAGGGGGACAGCCTACAATGAGCAGTTCTTC. Translating gives CASSDERGTAYNEQFF.

V usage is TRBV7-2 and J usage is TRBJ1-5; D not certain. The V end was cut by 3 bases, the J end by 4 bases, with 7 bases between. The CDR3 consists of 13 residues. From germline, CDR1 is SGHTA and CDR2 FQGNSA. The DNA for the CDR3 is TGTGCCAGCAGCTTGGAGCTAAATCAGCCCCAGCATTTT. Protein: CASSLELNQPQHF.

The J gene is TRBJ2-1, the V gene TRBV24-1, with 7 bases lining up with TRBD1. The length of the CDR3 is 15 residues. CDR1 is KGHDR and CDR2 is SFDVKD in the germline V gene. V lost 3 bases and J lost 8; bases outside the gene matches: 9. CDR3 coding DNA: TGTGCCACCAGTGATAAAGGACAGGCCCCGGATGAGCAGTTCTTC. As protein: CATSDKGQAPDEQFF.

The V and J genes are TRBV3-1 (or the pseudogene TRBV3-2) and TRBJ2-7, with 10 bases aligning to TRBD1. J gave up 7 bases and V 1 base, and 7 bases lay outside the gene matches. Germline lookup yields CDR1 LGHDT and CDR2 YNNKEL (reference sequence). The CDR3 covers 15 residues. The CDR3 nucleotides are TGTGCCAGCAGCCAAGCTGGGACAGGGGCGAGGGAGCAGTACTTC. Its protein is CASSQAGTGAREQYF.

This clone was seen only once. V is TRBV19 and J is TRBJ1-5; TRBD1 matches at 7 bases. Looked up from germline, CDR1 is LNHDA and CDR2 is SQIVND (reference sequence). Trimming cost V 5 bases and J 5 bases; bases outside gene matches: 3. The CDR3 totals 13 residues. The CDR3 sequence: CASSHRGYQPQHF. CDR3 sequence (DNA): TGTGCCAGTAGTCACAGGGGCTATCAGCCCCAGCATTTT.

V and J are TRBV5-1 and TRBJ1-1; 8 bases agree with TRBD1. Per the germline V gene, CDR1 is SGHRS and CDR2 is YFSETQ. Germline trimming cut 4 bases from V and 4 bases from J; bases unmatched to any gene: 12. The CDR3 spans 16 residues. The CDR3 DNA reads TGCGCCAGCAGCGACACAACAGGGGGGAAGGGCACTGAAGCTTTCTTT. Its translation is CASSDTTGGKGTEAFF.

The chain couples TRBV15 to TRBJ1-5; unclear D gene. V lost 0 bases, J lost 2 bases, and 8 bases lay in between. Germline V CDR1 and CDR2: LNHNV, YYDKDF (reference sequence). This CDR3 is built from 15 residues. CDR3 loop: CATSRDLGGNQPQHF. The DNA for the CDR3 is TGTGCCACCAGCAGAGATTTGGGCGGCAATCAGCCCCAGCATTTT. The variable domain in full, completed from reference TRBV15 and TRBJ1-5, reads DAMVIQNPRYQVTQFGKPVTLSCSQTLNHNVMYWYQQKSSQAPKLLFHYYDKDFNNEADTPDNFQSRRPNTSFCFLDIRSPGLGDTAMYLCATSRDLGGNQPQHFGDGTRLSIL.

The chain uses TRBV4-1 and TRBJ2-7; D not certain. There are 15 residues in the CDR3. Per germline, CDR1 MGHRA and CDR2 YSYEKL. The V end was cut by 3 bases, the J end by 2 bases, with 14 bases between. For the CDR3, the DNA is TGCGCCAGCAGCCAGAGAGATTCCGGTCCCTACGAGCAGTACTTC. It encodes CASSQRDSGPYEQYF.